Below are 7 T cell receptor beta chains sequenced from a single sample in a study of OX40 agonist ivuxolimab in advanced cancers. The assay was immunoSEQ multiplex PCR, and TCRdb's table has in-frame clones only and misses some. The table has tens of thousands of clones, about 85% seen once. Source: CD4+ or CD8+ T cells sorted from blood, taken in a trial of the OX40 agonist ivuxolimab. Every receptor here comes from an adult with an advanced solid tumor such as melanoma, head and neck, liver or kidney cancer.

The V and J genes are TRBV6-1 and TRBJ1-4, with a weak D call TRBD1 (5 bases). This CDR3 is 18 amino acids long. V was shortened by 2 bases and J by 5 bases, with 21 bases between the two germline ends. Germline V CDR1 and CDR2: MNHNS, SASEGT. CDR3 sequence reads: CASSEIREGGKGNEKLFF. The CDR3 region has the DNA TGTGCCAGCAGTGAAATTAGGGAGGGTGGGAAGGGGAATGAAAAACTGTTTTTT.

This clone was seen only once. The rearrangement links TRBV5-4 to TRBJ2-7; D ambiguous. Germline lookup yields CDR1 SGHNT and CDR2 YYREEE (reference sequence). The V and J ends lost 3 bases and 0 bases respectively, with 16 bases between them. The CDR3 is 16 amino acids. The DNA of the CDR3 is TGTGCCAGCAGCTCCCAGACTTCTCCGAGCTCCTACGAGCAGTACTTC. Residues: CASSSQTSPSSYEQYF. The whole variable domain, remainder taken from reference TRBV5-4 and TRBJ2-7, is ETGVTQSPTHLIKTRGQQVTLRCSSQSGHNTVSWYQQALGQGPQFIFQYYREEENGRGNFPPRFSGLQFPNYSSELNVNALELDDSALYLCASSSQTSPSSYEQYFGPGTRLTVT.

The chain is built from TRBV6-1 and TRBJ2-1; tentatively, D is TRBD1 (6 bases). The CDR3 totals 17 residues. V was trimmed by 2 bases and J by 5 bases, leaving 19 bases between them. CDR1 is MNHNS and CDR2 is SASEGT in the germline V gene. The CDR3 reads CASSESRAGAGDNEQFF. The CDR3 region has the DNA TGTGCCAGCAGTGAATCACGCGCAGGGGCAGGCGACAATGAGCAGTTCTTC.

This clone came up a few times. The J gene is TRBJ1-2, the V gene TRBV7-2, with D possibly being TRBD1 (6 bases). V was pared by 1 base and J by 8 bases, with 11 bases between. The CDR3 length is 13 residues. Germline V CDR1 and CDR2: SGHTA, FQGNSA. CDR3 residues: CASSLDRERGYTF. As DNA, the CDR3 is TGTGCCAGCAGCTTAGACAGGGAGAGGGGCTACACCTTC.

The J gene is TRBJ1-2, the V gene TRBV28, with 7 positions matching TRBD1. Germline trimming cut 6 bases from V and 2 bases from J; bases unmatched to any gene: 6. CDR1 MDHEN and CDR2 SYDVKM come from the germline V gene. The CDR3 runs 14 residues. The CDR3 region is CASRQGGANYGYTF. As DNA, the CDR3 is TGTGCCAGCAGACAAGGGGGCGCAAACTATGGCTACACCTTC.

This clone was recorded only once. The genes are TRBV6-6 and TRBJ2-1, with 9 bases matching TRBD1. The V gene end was trimmed by 6 bases and the J gene end by 0 bases; junction bases not matched to a gene: 3. CDR3 length: 15 residues. Germline V lookup: CDR1 MNHNY, CDR2 SVGAGI (reference sequence). CDR3: CASRKTGGSYNEQFF. For the CDR3, the DNA is TGTGCCAGCAGGAAGACAGGGGGCTCCTACAATGAGCAGTTCTTC.

The chain recombines TRBV11-3 with TRBJ2-7, with D tentatively TRBD1 or TRBD2 (5 bases each). V lost 5 bases, J lost 2 bases, and 16 bases lay in between. CDR1 and CDR2 (germline): SGHNT, YENEEA. CDR3 length: 15 amino acids. The CDR3 protein is CASSGRGTEAYEQYF. For the CDR3, the DNA is TGTGCCAGCAGCGGGCGAGGGACGGAAGCCTACGAGCAGTACTTC.